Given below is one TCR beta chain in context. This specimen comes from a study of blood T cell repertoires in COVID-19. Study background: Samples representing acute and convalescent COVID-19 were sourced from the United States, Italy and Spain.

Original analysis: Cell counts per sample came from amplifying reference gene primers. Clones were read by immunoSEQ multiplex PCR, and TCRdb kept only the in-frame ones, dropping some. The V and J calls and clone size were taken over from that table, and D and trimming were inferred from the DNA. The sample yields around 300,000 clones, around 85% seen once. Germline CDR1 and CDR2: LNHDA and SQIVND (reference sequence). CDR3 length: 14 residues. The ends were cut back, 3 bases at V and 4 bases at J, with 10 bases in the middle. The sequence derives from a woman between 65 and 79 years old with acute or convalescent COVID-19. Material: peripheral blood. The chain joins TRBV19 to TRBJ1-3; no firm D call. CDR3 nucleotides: TGTGCCAGTAGTATTGGGAGCTTCGGAAACACCATATATTTT. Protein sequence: CASSIGSFGNTIYF.